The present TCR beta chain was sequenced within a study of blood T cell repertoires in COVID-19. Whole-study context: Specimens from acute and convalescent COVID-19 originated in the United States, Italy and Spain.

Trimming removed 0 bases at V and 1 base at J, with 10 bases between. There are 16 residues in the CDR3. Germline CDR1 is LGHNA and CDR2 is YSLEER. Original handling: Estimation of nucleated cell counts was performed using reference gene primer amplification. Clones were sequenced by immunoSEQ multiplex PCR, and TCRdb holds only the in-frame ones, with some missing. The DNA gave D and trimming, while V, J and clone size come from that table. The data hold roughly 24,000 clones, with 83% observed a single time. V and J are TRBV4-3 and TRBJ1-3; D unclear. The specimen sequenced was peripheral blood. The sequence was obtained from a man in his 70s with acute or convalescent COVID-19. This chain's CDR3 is CASSQEHVTSGNTIYF. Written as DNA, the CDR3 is TGCGCCAGCAGCCAAGAACACGTGACATCTGGAAACACCATATATTTT.